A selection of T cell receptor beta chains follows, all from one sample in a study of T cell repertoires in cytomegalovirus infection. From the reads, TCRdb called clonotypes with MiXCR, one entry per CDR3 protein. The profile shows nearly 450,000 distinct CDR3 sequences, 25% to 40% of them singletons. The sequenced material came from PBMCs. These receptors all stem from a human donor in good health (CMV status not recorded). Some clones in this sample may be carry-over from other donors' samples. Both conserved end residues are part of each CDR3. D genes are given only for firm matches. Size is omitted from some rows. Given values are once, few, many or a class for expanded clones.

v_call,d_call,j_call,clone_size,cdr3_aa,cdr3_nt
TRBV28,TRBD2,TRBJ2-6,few,CASSLVREGLAGAGANVLTF,TGTGCCAGCAGTTTAGTCAGGGAAGGACTAGCGGGGGCTGGGGCCAACGTCCTGACTTTC
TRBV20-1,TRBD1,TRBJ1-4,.,CSARVGQQYEKLFF,TGCAGTGCTAGAGTGGGACAGCAATATGAAAAACTGTTTTTT
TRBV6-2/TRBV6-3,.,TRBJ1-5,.,CASSPGTPGNQPQHF,TGTGCCAGCAGCCCCGGGACACCAGGGAATCAGCCCCAGCATTTT
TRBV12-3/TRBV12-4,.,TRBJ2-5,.,CASSLQGAYTQYF,TGTGCCAGCAGTTTACAGGGCGCTTATACCCAGTACTTC
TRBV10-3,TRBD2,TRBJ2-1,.,CAISDTSGRDNEQFF,TGTGCCATCAGCGATACTAGCGGGAGAGACAATGAGCAGTTCTTC
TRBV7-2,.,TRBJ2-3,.,CASSFSEYTQYF,TGTGCCAGCAGCTTTTCGGAGTATACGCAGTATTTT
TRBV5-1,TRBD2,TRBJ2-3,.,CASSLASGLKRDTQYF,TGCGCCAGCAGCTTAGCTAGCGGGCTAAAAAGGGATACGCAGTATTTT
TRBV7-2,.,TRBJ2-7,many,CASSAGQSSYEQYF,TGTGCCAGCAGCGCCGGACAGAGCTCCTACGAGCAGTACTTC
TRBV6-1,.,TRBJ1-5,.,CASSPGLLDQPQHF,TGTGCCAGCAGTCCGGGCCTCCTTGATCAGCCCCAGCATTTT
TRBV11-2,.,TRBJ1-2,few,CATSPIGVRAANYGYTF,TGTGCCACCTCGCCCATTGGGGTAAGGGCGGCTAACTATGGCTACACCTTC
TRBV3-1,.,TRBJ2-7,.,CASSALAEQYF,TGTGCCAGCAGCGCTTTGGCCGAGCAGTACTTC
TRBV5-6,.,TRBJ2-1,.,CASSWGAGYNEQFF,TGTGCCAGCAGCTGGGGGGCAGGCTACAATGAGCAGTTCTTC
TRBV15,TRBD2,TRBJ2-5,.,CATSGSTSGGKETQYF,TGTGCCACCAGCGGCTCTACTAGCGGGGGAAAAGAGACCCAGTACTTC
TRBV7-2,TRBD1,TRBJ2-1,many,CASSTTGTGGYNEQFF,TGTGCCAGCAGCACCACCGGGACAGGGGGATACAATGAGCAGTTCTTC
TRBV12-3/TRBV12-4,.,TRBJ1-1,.,CASRGEGGLHTEAFF,TGTGCCAGCAGAGGGGAGGGGGGGTTGCACACTGAAGCTTTCTTT
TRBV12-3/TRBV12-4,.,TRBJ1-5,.,CARTVTNQPQHF,TGTGCCCGCACCGTGACAAATCAGCCCCAGCATTTT
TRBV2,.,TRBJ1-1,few,CASSPGGGRMFF,TGTGCCAGCAGCCCCGGGGGGGGGCGCATGTTCTTT
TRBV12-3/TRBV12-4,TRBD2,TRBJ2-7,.,CASSWGGGVSPYEQYF,TGTGCCAGCAGTTGGGGGGGGGGAGTGAGTCCCTACGAGCAGTACTTC
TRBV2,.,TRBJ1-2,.,CASGAGANYGYTF,TGTGCCAGCGGCGCAGGGGCTAACTATGGCTACACCTTC
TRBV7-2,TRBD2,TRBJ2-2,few,CASSPGLAGVIRTGELFF,TGTGCCAGCAGCCCAGGACTAGCGGGGGTCATTCGTACCGGGGAGCTGTTTTTT
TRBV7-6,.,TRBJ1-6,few,CASRNRPDNSPLHF,TGTGCCAGCAGAAATCGCCCGGATAATTCACCCCTCCACTTT
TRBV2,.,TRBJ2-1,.,CASSEKGTDGFF,TGTGCCAGCAGTGAAAAAGGGACCGACGGATTCTTC
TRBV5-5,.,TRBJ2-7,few,CASSPSLDLYEQYF,TGTGCCAGCAGCCCCAGTCTTGACCTCTACGAGCAGTACTTC
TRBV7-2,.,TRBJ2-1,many,CASSYRTNMNEQFF,TGTGCCAGCAGCTACCGGACTAATATGAATGAGCAGTTCTTC
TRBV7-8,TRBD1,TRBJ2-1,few,CASRDRASYNEQFF,TGTGCCAGCAGGGACAGGGCCTCCTACAATGAGCAGTTCTTC
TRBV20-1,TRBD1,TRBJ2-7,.,CSAASRDRDYEQYF,TGCAGTGCTGCTTCCCGGGACAGGGACTACGAGCAGTACTTC
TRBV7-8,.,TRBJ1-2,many,CASSSLGVNYGYTF,TGTGCCAGCAGCTCCTTGGGTGTTAACTATGGCTACACCTTC
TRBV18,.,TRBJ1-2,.,CASSPLQGWGYTF,TGTGCCAGCTCACCACTCCAGGGATGGGGCTACACCTTC
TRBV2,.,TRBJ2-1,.,CASIGAEGNEQFF,TGTGCCAGCATCGGAGCGGAGGGAAATGAGCAGTTCTTC
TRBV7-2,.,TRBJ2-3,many,CASSFGGDTQYF,TGTGCCAGCAGCTTTGGGGGAGATACGCAGTATTTT
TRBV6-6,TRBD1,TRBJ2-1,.,CASSRDRARNEQFF,TGTGCCAGCAGTCGGGACAGGGCAAGAAATGAGCAGTTCTTC
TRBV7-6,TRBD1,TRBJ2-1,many,CASSSSQGAVLEQFF,TGTGCCAGCAGCTCCTCACAGGGGGCAGTTTTGGAGCAGTTCTTC
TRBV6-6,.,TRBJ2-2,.,CASSLGPGDLFF,TGTGCCAGCAGCCTTGGTCCCGGGGATCTGTTTTTT
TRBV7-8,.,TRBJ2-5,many,CASSLAHFVRETQYF,TGTGCCAGCAGCTTAGCGCACTTTGTCCGGGAGACCCAGTACTTC
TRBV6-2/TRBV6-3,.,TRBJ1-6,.,CASSSPQGAGSPLHF,TGTGCCAGCAGTTCCCCCCAGGGCGCCGGCTCACCCCTCCACTTT
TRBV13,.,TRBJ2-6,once,CASSWGLSGANVLTF,TGTGCCAGCAGCTGGGGGCTTTCAGGGGCCAACGTCCTGACTTTC